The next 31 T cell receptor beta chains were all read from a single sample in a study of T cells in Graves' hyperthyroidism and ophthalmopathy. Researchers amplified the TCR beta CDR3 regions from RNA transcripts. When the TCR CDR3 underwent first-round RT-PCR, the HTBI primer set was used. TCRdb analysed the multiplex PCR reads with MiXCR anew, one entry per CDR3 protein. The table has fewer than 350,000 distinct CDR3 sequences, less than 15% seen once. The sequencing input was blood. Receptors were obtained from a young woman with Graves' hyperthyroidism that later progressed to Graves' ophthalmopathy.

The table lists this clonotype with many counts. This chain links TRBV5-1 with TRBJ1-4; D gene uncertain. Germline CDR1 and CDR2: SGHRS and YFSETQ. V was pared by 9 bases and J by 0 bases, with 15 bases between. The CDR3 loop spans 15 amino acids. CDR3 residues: CAIPEPLTTNEKLFF. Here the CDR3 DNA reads TGCGCCATCCCGGAACCCCTTACAACTAATGAAAAACTGTTTTTT.

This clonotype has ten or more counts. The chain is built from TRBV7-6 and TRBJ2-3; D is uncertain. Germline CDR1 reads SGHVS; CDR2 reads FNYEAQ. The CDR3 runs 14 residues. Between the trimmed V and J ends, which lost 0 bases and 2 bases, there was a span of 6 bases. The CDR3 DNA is TGTGCCAGCAGCTTAGCGGGATTCACAGATACGCAGTATTTT. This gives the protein CASSLAGFTDTQYF.

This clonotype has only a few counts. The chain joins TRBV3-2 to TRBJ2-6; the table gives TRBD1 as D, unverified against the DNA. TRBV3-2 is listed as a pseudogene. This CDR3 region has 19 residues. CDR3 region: CASIQFRDRGRSGANVLTF. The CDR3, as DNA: TGTGCCAGCATCCAATTCCGGGACAGGGGGCGTTCTGGGGCCAACGTCCTGACTTTC.

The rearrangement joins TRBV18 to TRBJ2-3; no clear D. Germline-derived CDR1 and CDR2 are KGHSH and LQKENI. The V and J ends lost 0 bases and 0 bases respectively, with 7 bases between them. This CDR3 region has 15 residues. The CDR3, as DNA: TGTGCCAGCTCACCACCCTCGACGAGCACAGATACGCAGTATTTT. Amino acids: CASSPPSTSTDTQYF.

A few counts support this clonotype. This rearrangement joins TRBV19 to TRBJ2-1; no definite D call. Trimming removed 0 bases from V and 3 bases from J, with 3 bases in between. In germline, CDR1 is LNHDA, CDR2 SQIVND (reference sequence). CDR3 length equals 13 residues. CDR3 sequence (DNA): TGTGCCAGTAGTATAGATCTCTACAATGAGCAGTTCTTC. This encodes CASSIDLYNEQFF.

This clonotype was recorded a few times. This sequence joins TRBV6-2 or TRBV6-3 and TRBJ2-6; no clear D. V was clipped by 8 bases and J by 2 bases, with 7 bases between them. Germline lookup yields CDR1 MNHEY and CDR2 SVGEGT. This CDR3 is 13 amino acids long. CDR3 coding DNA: TGTGCCAGCTGGCCAACTGGGGCCAACGTCCTGACTTTC. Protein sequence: CASWPTGANVLTF.

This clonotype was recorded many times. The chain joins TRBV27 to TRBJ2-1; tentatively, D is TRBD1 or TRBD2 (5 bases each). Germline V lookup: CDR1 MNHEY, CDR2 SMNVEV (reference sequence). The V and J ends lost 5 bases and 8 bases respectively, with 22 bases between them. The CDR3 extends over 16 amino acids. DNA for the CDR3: TGTGCCAGCAGTCACCGGACTGGGATGGGGCGGCATGAGCAGTTCTTC. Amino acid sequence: CASSHRTGMGRHEQFF.

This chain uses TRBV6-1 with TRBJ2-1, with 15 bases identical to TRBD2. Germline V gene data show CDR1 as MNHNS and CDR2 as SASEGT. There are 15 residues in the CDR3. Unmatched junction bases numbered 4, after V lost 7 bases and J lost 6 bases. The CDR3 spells CASTGLAGGLNEQFF. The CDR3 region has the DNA TGTGCCAGCACCGGACTAGCGGGAGGGCTCAATGAGCAGTTCTTC.

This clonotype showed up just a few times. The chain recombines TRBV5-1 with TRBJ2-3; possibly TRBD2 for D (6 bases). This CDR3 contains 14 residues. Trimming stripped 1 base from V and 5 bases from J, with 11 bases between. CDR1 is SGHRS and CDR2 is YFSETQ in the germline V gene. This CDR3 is CASSLPTSLDTQYF. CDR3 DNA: TGCGCCAGCAGCTTGCCAACTAGCTTAGATACGCAGTATTTT.

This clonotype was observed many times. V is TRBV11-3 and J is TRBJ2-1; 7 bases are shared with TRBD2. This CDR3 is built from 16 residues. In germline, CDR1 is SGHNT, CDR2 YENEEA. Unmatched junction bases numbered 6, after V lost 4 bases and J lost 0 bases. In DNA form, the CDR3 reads TGTGCCAGCAGCTCGACTAGCAGGAGCTCCTACAATGAGCAGTTCTTC. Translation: CASSSTSRSSYNEQFF.

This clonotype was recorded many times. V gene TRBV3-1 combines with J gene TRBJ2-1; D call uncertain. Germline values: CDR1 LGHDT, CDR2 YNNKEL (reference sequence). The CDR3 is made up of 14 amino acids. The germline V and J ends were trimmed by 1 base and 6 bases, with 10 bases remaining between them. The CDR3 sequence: CASSQAMGSNEQFF. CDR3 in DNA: TGTGCCAGCAGCCAAGCGATGGGTAGCAATGAGCAGTTCTTC.

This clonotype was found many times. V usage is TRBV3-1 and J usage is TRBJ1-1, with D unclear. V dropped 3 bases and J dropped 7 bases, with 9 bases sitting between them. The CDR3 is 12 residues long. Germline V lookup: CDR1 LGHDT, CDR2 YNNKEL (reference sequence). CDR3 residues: CASSQRFGEAFF. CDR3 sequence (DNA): TGTGCCAGCAGCCAGCGTTTTGGTGAAGCTTTCTTT.

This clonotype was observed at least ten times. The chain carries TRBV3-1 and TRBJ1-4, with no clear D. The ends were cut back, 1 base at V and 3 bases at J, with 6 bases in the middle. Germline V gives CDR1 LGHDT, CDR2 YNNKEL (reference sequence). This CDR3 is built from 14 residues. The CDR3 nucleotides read TGTGCCAGCAGCCAAGTAGCGGCTAATGAAAAACTGTTTTTT. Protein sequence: CASSQVAANEKLFF.

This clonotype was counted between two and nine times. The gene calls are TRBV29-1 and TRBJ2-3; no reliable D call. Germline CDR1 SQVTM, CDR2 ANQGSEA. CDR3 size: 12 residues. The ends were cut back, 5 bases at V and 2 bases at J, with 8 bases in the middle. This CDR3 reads CSVYINTDTQYF. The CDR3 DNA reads TGCAGCGTTTACATAAACACAGATACGCAGTATTTT.

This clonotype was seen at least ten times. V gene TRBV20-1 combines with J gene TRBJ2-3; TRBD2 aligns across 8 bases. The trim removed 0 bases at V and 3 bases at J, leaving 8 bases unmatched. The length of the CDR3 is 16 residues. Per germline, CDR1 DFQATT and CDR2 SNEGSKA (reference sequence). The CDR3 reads CSARDLGGGRTDTQYF. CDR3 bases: TGCAGTGCTAGAGATTTGGGCGGCGGGAGGACAGATACGCAGTATTTT.

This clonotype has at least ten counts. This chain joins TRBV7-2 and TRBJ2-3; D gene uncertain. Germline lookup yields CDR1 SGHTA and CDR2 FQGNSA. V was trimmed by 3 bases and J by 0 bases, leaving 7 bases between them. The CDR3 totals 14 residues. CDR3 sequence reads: CASSFFYSTDTQYF. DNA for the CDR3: TGTGCCAGCAGCTTTTTTTATAGCACAGATACGCAGTATTTT.

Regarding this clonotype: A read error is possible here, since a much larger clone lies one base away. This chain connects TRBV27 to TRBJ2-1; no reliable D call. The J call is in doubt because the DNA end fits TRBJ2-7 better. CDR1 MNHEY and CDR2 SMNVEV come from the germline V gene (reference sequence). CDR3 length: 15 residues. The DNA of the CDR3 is TGTGCCAGCAGTCATCTCCCTCCCGCGGTTAATGAGCAGTACTTC. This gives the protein CASSHLPPAVNEQYF.

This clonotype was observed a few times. CDR3 in amino acids: CASSAPRTDNSYEQYF. The DNA for the CDR3 is TGTGCCAGTAGTGCACCTCGGACGGATAATTCCTACGAGCAGTACTTC. J is TRBJ2-7 and V is TRBV19; no firm D call. CDR1 and CDR2 (germline): LNHDA, SQIVND (reference sequence). V gave up 5 bases and J gave up 1 base, with 18 bases separating them. CDR3 size: 16 residues.

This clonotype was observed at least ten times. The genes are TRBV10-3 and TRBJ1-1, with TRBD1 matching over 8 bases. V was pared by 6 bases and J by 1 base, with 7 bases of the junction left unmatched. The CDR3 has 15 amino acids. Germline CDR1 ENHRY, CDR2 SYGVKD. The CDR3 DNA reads TGTGCCATCAGAGATCCCGGGACAGGGAACACTGAAGCTTTCTTT. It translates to CAIRDPGTGNTEAFF.

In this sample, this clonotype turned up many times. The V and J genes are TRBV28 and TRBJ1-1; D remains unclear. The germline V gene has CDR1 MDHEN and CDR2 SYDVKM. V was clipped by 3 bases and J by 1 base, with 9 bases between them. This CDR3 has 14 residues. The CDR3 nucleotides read TGTGCCAGCAGTTTCGGGGATCGGAACACTGAAGCTTTCTTT. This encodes CASSFGDRNTEAFF.

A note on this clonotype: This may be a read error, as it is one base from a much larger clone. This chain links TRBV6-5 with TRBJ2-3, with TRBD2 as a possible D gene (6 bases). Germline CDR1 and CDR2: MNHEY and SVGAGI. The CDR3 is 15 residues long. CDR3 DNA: TGTGCCAGCAGATACTCGATAGCGGTGGGGCCTACGCAGTATTTT. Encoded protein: CASRYSIAVGPTQYF.

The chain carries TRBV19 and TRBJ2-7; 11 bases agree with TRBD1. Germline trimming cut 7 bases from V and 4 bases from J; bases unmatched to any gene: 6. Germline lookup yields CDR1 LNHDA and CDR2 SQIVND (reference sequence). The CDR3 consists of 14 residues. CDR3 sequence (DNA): TGTGCCAGTACGGCCGGGACAGGGGGGTACGAGCAGTACTTC. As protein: CASTAGTGGYEQYF.

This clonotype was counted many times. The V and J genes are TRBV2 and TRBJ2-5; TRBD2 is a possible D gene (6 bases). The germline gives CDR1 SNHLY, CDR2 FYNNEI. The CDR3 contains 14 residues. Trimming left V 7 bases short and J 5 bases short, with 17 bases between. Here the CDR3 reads CASTSERRGETQYF. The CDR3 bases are TGTGCCAGCACTTCGGAGCGGCGGGGTGAGACCCAGTACTTC.

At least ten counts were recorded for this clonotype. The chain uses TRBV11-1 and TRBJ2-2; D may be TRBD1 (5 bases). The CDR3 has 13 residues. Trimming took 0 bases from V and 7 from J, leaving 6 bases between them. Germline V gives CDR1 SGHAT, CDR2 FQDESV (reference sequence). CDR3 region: CASSLARVGELFF. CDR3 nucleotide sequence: TGTGCCAGCAGCTTAGCCAGGGTCGGGGAGCTGTTTTTT.

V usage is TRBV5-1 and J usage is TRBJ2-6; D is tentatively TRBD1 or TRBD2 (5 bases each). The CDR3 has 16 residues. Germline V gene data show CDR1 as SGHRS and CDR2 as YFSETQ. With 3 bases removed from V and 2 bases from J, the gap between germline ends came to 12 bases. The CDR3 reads CASSSEGTTGANVLTF. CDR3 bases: TGCGCCAGCAGCTCTGAGGGGACGACTGGGGCCAACGTCCTGACTTTC.

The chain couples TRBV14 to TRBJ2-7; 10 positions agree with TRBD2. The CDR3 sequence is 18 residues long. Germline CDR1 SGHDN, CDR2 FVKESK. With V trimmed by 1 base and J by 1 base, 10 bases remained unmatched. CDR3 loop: CASSQGLAGASNSYEQYF. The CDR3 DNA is TGTGCCAGCAGCCAAGGGCTAGCGGGAGCGTCAAATTCCTACGAGCAGTACTTC.

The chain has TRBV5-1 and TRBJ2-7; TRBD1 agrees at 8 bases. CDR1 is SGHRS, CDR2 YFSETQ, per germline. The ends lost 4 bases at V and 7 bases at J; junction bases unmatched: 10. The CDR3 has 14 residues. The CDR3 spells CASSLGQGFKEQYF. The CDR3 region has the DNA TGCGCCAGCAGCCTTGGACAGGGTTTTAAAGAGCAGTACTTC.

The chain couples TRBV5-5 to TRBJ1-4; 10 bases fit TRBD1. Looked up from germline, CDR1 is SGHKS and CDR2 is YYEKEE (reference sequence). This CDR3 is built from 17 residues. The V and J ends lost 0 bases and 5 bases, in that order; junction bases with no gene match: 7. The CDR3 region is CASSLGDRGFGNEKLFF. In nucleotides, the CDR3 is TGTGCCAGCAGCTTGGGGGACAGGGGATTTGGGAATGAAAAACTGTTTTTT.

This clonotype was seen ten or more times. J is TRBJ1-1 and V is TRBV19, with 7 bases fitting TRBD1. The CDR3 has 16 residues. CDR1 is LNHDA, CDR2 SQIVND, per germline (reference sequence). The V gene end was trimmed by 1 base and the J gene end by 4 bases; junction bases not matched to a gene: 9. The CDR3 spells CASSIGRGRDGTEAFF. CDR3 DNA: TGTGCCAGTAGTATAGGGAGGGGGCGCGACGGCACTGAAGCTTTCTTT.

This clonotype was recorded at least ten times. The CDR3 DNA follows: TGTGCCTGGGGAACAGGGGGCGGCAATCAGCCCCAGCATTTT. It specifies CAWGTGGGNQPQHF. The chain combines TRBV30 with TRBJ1-5, with 9 bases matching TRBD1. V gave up 5 bases and J gave up 2 bases; unmatched junction bases: 4. CDR1 and CDR2 from the germline V gene are GTSNPN and SVGIG (reference sequence). The CDR3 covers 14 residues. Variable domain in full (rest from reference TRBV30 and TRBJ1-5): SQTIHQWPATLVQPVGSPLSLECTVEGTSNPNLYWYRQAAGRGLQLLFYSVGIGQISSEVPQNLSASRPQDRQFILSSKKLLLSDSGFYLCAWGTGGGNQPQHFGDGTRLSIL.

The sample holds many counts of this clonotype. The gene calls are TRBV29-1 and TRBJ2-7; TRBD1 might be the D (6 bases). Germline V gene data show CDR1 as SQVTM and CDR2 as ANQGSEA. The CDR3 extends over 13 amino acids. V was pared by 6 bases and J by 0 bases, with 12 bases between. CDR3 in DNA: TGCAGCGTGCGGACAGAATTCTCCTACGAGCAGTACTTC. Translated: CSVRTEFSYEQYF.